The rows below give T cell receptor beta chains drawn from one sample of a study of blood T cell repertoires in COVID-19. Clones were sequenced by immunoSEQ multiplex PCR, and TCRdb holds only the in-frame ones, with some missing. The data contain about 480,000 clones, about 88% of them singletons. Sequenced input: PBMCs or T cells enriched from blood (not recorded which). The receptor source for this set is a woman in her sixties who had recovered from COVID-19. Both conserved end residues are part of each CDR3. Each record gives: clone size, V gene, D gene, J gene, CDR3 protein, CDR3 DNA. D genes are given only for firm matches. A clone size is listed for some rows: how often the clone was seen (once, few, many), or a class if it is expanded.

.	TRBV6-1	TRBD2	TRBJ2-1	CASSELTSGGGRWNEQFF	TGTGCCAGCAGTGAATTGACTAGCGGGGGTGGGCGTTGGAATGAGCAGTTCTTC
.	TRBV10-3	.	TRBJ1-4	CASGGPVNEKLFF	TGTGCCTCGGGAGGGCCGGTTAATGAAAAACTGTTTTTT
.	TRBV27	TRBD1	TRBJ1-1	CASSWGQGASEAFF	TGTGCCAGCAGTTGGGGACAGGGGGCTTCTGAAGCTTTCTTT
.	TRBV6-2/TRBV6-3	TRBD1	TRBJ2-1	CASSQRTGAYNEQFF	TGTGCCAGCAGCCAAAGGACAGGGGCCTACAATGAGCAGTTCTTC
.	TRBV12-3/TRBV12-4	TRBD1	TRBJ1-1	CASSPRQGNEAFF	TGTGCCAGCAGTCCCCGACAGGGTAATGAAGCTTTCTTT
.	TRBV6-5	.	TRBJ2-1	CASSSANHRYNEQFF	TGTGCCAGCAGTTCCGCCAATCACCGGTACAATGAGCAGTTCTTC
.	TRBV4-1	TRBD1	TRBJ1-6	CASSTGQGLYSPLHF	TGCGCCAGCAGCACGGGACAGGGGTTATATTCACCCCTCCACTTT
.	TRBV27	TRBD1	TRBJ2-7	CASSLGTAYEQYF	TGTGCCAGCAGTTTAGGGACAGCCTACGAGCAGTACTTC
.	TRBV9	.	TRBJ1-1	CASSVAAEDRHTEAFF	TGTGCCAGCAGCGTAGCCGCGGAAGACAGGCACACTGAAGCTTTCTTT
.	TRBV2	.	TRBJ2-1	CASLLERAYNEQFF	TGTGCCAGCCTGCTGGAGCGGGCCTACAATGAGCAGTTCTTC
once	TRBV18	.	TRBJ1-4	CASSPQGPTNEKLFF	TGTGCCAGCTCCCCCCAGGGGCCAACTAATGAAAAACTGTTTTTT
.	TRBV30	TRBD1	TRBJ2-7	CASDRGSYEQYF	TGTGCCTCTGACAGGGGGTCCTACGAGCAGTACTTC
.	TRBV11-2	TRBD2	TRBJ2-2	CASSQTLAGVNGELFF	TGTGCCAGCAGCCAGACCCTAGCGGGGGTTAACGGGGAGCTGTTTTTT
.	TRBV6-1	.	TRBJ2-4	CASMQGGVFKNIQYF	TGTGCCAGCATGCAGGGGGGAGTATTCAAAAACATTCAGTACTTC
.	TRBV30	TRBD2	TRBJ2-7	CAWSDKGLAAHEQYF	TGTGCCTGGAGTGACAAGGGACTAGCAGCCCACGAGCAGTACTTC
.	TRBV29-1	.	TRBJ2-2	CSVATRVDGELFF	TGCAGCGTTGCCACTCGGGTGGACGGGGAGCTGTTTTTT
.	TRBV2	.	TRBJ1-6	CASRDQGIGSPLHF	TGTGCCAGCAGGGACCAGGGAATCGGATCACCCCTCCACTTT
.	TRBV27	TRBD1	TRBJ1-3	CASSLKGALGNTIYF	TGTGCCAGCAGTTTAAAGGGGGCGCTTGGAAACACCATATATTTT
once	TRBV12-5	.	TRBJ1-5	CASGFGGSNQPQHF	TGTGCTAGTGGTTTTGGAGGGAGCAATCAGCCCCAGCATTTT
.	TRBV3-1/TRBV3-2	.	TRBJ2-7	CASSLSYSYEQYF	TGTGCCAGCAGCCTCTCTTACTCCTACGAGCAGTACTTC
.	TRBV28	.	TRBJ1-5	CASSLPRYQPQHF	TGTGCCAGCAGCCTACCTCGGTACCAGCCCCAGCATTTT
.	TRBV6-5	TRBD2	TRBJ2-5	CASSYLGLAQETQYF	TGTGCCAGCAGTTACCTGGGACTAGCGCAAGAGACCCAGTACTTC
.	TRBV6-1	.	TRBJ2-3	CASSERADTQYF	TGTGCCAGCAGTGAACGGGCAGATACGCAGTATTTT
.	TRBV6-5	.	TRBJ2-2	CASSWTASTGELFF	TGTGCCAGCAGTTGGACAGCGAGCACCGGGGAGCTGTTTTTT
.	TRBV10-3	TRBD2	TRBJ2-4	CAISELPAGGAKNIQYF	TGTGCCATCAGTGAGTTACCTGCGGGGGGGGCCAAAAACATTCAGTACTTC
few	TRBV6-2/TRBV6-3	.	TRBJ2-6	CASSWRQGSGANVLTF	TGTGCCAGCAGTTGGCGCCAGGGCTCTGGGGCCAACGTCCTGACTTTC
.	TRBV2	.	TRBJ1-1	CASILQSNTEAFF	TGTGCCAGCATCTTACAATCGAACACTGAAGCTTTCTTT
once	TRBV5-1	.	TRBJ2-5	CASSRGAGETQYF	TGCGCCAGCAGTAGGGGAGCGGGTGAGACCCAGTACTTC
.	TRBV28	TRBD1	TRBJ1-4	CASSLRDRGEKLFF	TGTGCCAGCAGTCTCCGGGACAGGGGTGAAAAACTGTTTTTT
once	TRBV27	.	TRBJ2-1	CASSLFGGISYNEQFF	TGTGCCAGCAGTTTATTTGGCGGGATCTCCTACAATGAGCAGTTCTTC
.	TRBV9	TRBD2	TRBJ2-3	CASSVVLAGTPDTQYF	TGTGCCAGCAGCGTAGTACTAGCGGGGACCCCAGATACGCAGTATTTT
.	TRBV12-5	TRBD1	TRBJ1-5	CASGLVLTGGVSQPQHF	TGTGCTAGTGGTTTGGTACTAACAGGGGGAGTCAGTCAGCCCCAGCATTTT
.	TRBV29-1	.	TRBJ2-1	CSVINRGTNEQFF	TGCAGCGTAATCAATAGGGGAACCAATGAGCAGTTCTTC
.	TRBV28	.	TRBJ2-7	CASSPGGVREQYF	TGTGCCAGCAGTCCCGGAGGGGTGAGAGAGCAGTACTTC
.	TRBV24-1	.	TRBJ1-5	CATSEPGLHQPQHF	TGTGCCACCAGTGAGCCTGGACTTCATCAGCCCCAGCATTTT
.	TRBV9	.	TRBJ2-1	CASSVGQVNEQFF	TGTGCCAGCAGCGTAGGACAGGTGAATGAGCAGTTCTTC
.	TRBV10-3	TRBD1	TRBJ1-3	CAIEGAAGNTIYF	TGTGCCATCGAGGGGGCGGCTGGAAACACCATATATTTT
.	TRBV4-1	.	TRBJ1-3	CASRQAWTVGNTIYF	TGCGCCAGCAGACAAGCATGGACAGTTGGAAACACCATATATTTT
.	TRBV27	TRBD1	TRBJ1-6	CASSPGQGISPLHF	TGTGCCAGCAGTCCGGGACAGGGGATATCACCCCTCCACTTT
.	TRBV27	TRBD1	TRBJ1-1	CASSFRTGEAFF	TGTGCCAGCAGTTTTAGGACAGGTGAAGCTTTCTTT
.	TRBV5-8	.	TRBJ1-5	CASSSGSTNQPQHF	TGTGCCAGCAGCTCCGGGTCCACAAATCAGCCCCAGCATTTT
.	TRBV6-1	.	TRBJ2-5	CASSEQPTVQETQYF	TGTGCCAGCAGTGAACAACCGACAGTCCAAGAGACCCAGTACTTC
.	TRBV11-2	.	TRBJ2-6	CASNNRGSNVLTF	TGTGCCAGCAACAATAGGGGGTCCAACGTCCTGACTTTC
.	TRBV11-2	TRBD1	TRBJ1-2	CASSSGTGAYGHTF	TGTGCCAGCAGCTCCGGGACAGGGGCGTATGGCCACACCTTC
.	TRBV19	TRBD2	TRBJ2-2	CASSASGVSNTGELFF	TGTGCCAGTAGTGCTAGCGGGGTTTCGAACACCGGGGAGCTGTTTTTT
.	TRBV7-8	.	TRBJ2-2	CASSPDRTANTGELFF	TGTGCCAGCAGCCCCGACAGGACAGCGAACACCGGGGAGCTGTTTTTT
.	TRBV3-1/TRBV3-2	TRBD1	TRBJ1-2	CASRLQGRNYGYTF	TGTGCCAGCAGACTACAGGGGAGAAACTATGGCTACACCTTC
.	TRBV6-5	.	TRBJ2-6	CAAQTTSSGANVLTF	TGTGCCGCCCAGACAACTTCCTCTGGGGCCAACGTCCTGACTTTC
.	TRBV4-1	TRBD2	TRBJ2-2	CASSPGLAGGPNGELFF	TGCGCCAGCAGCCCTGGACTAGCGGGGGGCCCGAACGGGGAGCTGTTTTTT
.	TRBV18	.	TRBJ1-1	CASSPQGGNTEAFF	TGTGCCAGCTCACCACAGGGAGGAAACACTGAAGCTTTCTTT
.	TRBV3-1/TRBV3-2	.	TRBJ1-4	CASSHPKDQGLDEKLFF	TGTGCCAGCAGCCATCCCAAGGACCAGGGATTAGATGAAAAACTGTTTTTT